These 9 T cell receptor beta chains share one sample of origin, sequenced in a study of OX40 agonist ivuxolimab in advanced cancers. Only in-frame clones appear in the TCRdb table, and some are missing; sequencing was by immunoSEQ multiplex PCR. The table lists roughly 48,000 clones, just under 90% of them singletons. This specimen consisted of CD4+ or CD8+ T cells sorted from blood, obtained in a trial of the OX40 agonist ivuxolimab. These receptors were taken from an adult with an advanced solid tumor such as melanoma, head and neck, liver or kidney cancer.

The CDR3 DNA follows: TGTGCCAGCAGCCTAAGCGTTCACCGGGACCTCATCAGGAACACTGAAGCTTTCTTT. Encoded protein: CASSLSVHRDLIRNTEAFF. This chain uses TRBV5-4 with TRBJ1-1; a possible D gene is TRBD1 (5 bases). V was cut by 4 bases and J by 1 base, with 26 bases left in between. The CDR3 extends over 19 amino acids. CDR1 and CDR2 from the germline V gene are SGHNT and YYREEE (reference sequence).

This rearrangement joins TRBV9 to TRBJ2-7; TRBD1 agrees at 7 bases. The germline V gene encodes CDR1 SGDLS and CDR2 YYNGEE. The trim removed 2 bases at V and 2 bases at J, leaving 10 bases unmatched. CDR3 length: 16 residues. The CDR3 region is CASSVREGQTTYEQYF. Written as DNA, the CDR3 is TGTGCCAGCAGCGTTCGAGAGGGACAGACAACCTACGAGCAGTACTTC.

This clone was seen a single time. J is TRBJ2-2 and V is TRBV29-1, with TRBD2 matching 7 bases. This CDR3 is built from 14 residues. CDR1 and CDR2 (germline): SQVTM, ANQGSEA. V gave up 6 bases and J gave up 1 base; unmatched junction bases: 5. The CDR3 sequence is CSVIERENTGELFF. The CDR3 DNA reads TGCAGCGTGATCGAGCGGGAGAACACCGGGGAGCTGTTTTTT.

Details on this clone: Other DNA sequences in the sample encode the same CDR3. The genes are TRBV27 and TRBJ2-7; the D is unclear. Germline values: CDR1 MNHEY, CDR2 SMNVEV (reference sequence). This CDR3 region has 12 residues. Trimming pared 4 bases from V and 4 bases from J, leaving 8 bases between. CDR3 nucleotides: TGTGCCAGCAGTTCTAACAGTTACGAGCAGTACTTC. Translating gives CASSSNSYEQYF.

The CDR3 DNA sequence: TGTGCCAGCAGCCCCCGGACAGGGTTGTACGAGCAGTACTTC. Translated, it gives CASSPRTGLYEQYF. The J gene is TRBJ2-7, the V gene TRBV13, with 8 bases identical to TRBD1. The length of the CDR3 is 14 residues. Trimming removed 5 bases from V and 4 bases from J; junction bases left unmatched: 7. Germline CDR1 is PRHDT and CDR2 is FYEKMQ (reference sequence).

The CDR3 reads CASSASGWGSKDYEQYF. CDR3 sequence (DNA): TGTGCCAGCAGCGCCTCAGGGTGGGGCTCGAAAGATTACGAGCAGTACTTC. J is TRBJ2-7 and V is TRBV9; TRBD1 is a possible D gene (5 bases). Germline CDR1 is SGDLS and CDR2 is YYNGEE. The CDR3 extends over 17 amino acids. Trimming left V 3 bases short and J 4 bases short, with 23 bases between.

The chain joins TRBV19 to TRBJ2-7; either TRBD1 or TRBD2 may fit D (5 bases each). The V gene's germline CDR1 is LNHDA and CDR2 SQIVND (reference sequence). Trimming took off 5 bases at V and 4 bases at J, with 15 bases between the two ends. This CDR3 region has 14 residues. CDR3 sequence (DNA): TGTGCCAGTAGTCTTCCGGGACCTATTTACGAGCAGTACTTC. Protein: CASSLPGPIYEQYF. Full variable domain (remainder filled in from reference TRBV19 and TRBJ2-7): DGGITQSPKYLFRKEGQNVTLSCEQNLNHDAMYWYRQDPGQGLRLIYYSQIVNDFQKGDIAEGYSVSREKKESFPLTVTSAQKNPTAFYLCASSLPGPIYEQYFGPGTRLTVT.

The rearrangement links TRBV4-3 to TRBJ2-1, with TRBD1 identical over 11 bases. This CDR3 has 20 amino acids. CDR1 and CDR2 from the germline V gene are LGHNA and YSLEER. V shed 3 bases, J shed 8 bases, and the junction held 21 bases outside the gene matches. The CDR3 coding sequence is TGCGCCAGCAGCCAGAACCCCTGGGGACAGGGGGTGATAGGGCACGATGAGCAGTTCTTC. Its translation: CASSQNPWGQGVIGHDEQFF.

The chain carries TRBV27 and TRBJ2-3; 8 bases are shared with TRBD1. The CDR3 length is 16 residues. With V trimmed by 5 bases and J by 1 base, 8 bases remained unmatched. Germline lookup yields CDR1 MNHEY and CDR2 SMNVEV (reference sequence). The CDR3: CASSKTGAGGTDTQYF. The CDR3 nucleotides are TGTGCCAGCAGTAAGACAGGGGCTGGGGGCACAGATACGCAGTATTTT.